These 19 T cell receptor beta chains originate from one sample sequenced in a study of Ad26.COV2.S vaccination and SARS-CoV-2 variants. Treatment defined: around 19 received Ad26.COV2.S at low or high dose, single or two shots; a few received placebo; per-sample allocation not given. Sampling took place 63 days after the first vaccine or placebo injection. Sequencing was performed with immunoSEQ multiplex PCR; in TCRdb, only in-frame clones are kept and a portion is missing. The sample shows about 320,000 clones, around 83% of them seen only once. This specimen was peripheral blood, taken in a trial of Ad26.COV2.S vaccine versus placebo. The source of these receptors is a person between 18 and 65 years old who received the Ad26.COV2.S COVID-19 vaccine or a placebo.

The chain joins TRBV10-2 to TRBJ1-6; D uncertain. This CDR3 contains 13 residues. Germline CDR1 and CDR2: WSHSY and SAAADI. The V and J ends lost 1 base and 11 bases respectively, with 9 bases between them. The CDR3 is CASSELSRAPLHF. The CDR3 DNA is TGCGCCAGCAGTGAGTTGAGTAGAGCACCCCTCCACTTT.

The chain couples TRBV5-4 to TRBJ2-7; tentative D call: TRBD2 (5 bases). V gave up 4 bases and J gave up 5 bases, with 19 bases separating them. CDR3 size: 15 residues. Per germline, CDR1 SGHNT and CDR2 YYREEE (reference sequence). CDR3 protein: CASSPRYGELHEQYF. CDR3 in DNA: TGTGCCAGCAGCCCCCGATACGGGGAGCTCCACGAGCAGTACTTC.

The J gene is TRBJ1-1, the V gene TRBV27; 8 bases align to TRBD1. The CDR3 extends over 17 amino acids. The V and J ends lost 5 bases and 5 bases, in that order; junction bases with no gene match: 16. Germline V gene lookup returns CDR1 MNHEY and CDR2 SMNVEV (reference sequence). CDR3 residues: CASSLRTGTNFMTEAFF. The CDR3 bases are TGTGCCAGCAGTCTCCGGACAGGGACGAACTTTATGACTGAAGCTTTCTTT.

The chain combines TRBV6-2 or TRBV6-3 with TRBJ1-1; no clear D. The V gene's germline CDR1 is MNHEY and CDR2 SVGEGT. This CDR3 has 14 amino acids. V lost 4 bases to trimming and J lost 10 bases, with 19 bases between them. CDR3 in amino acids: CASSSPGAIDGAFF. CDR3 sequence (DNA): TGTGCCAGCAGTTCCCCCGGAGCTATCGACGGAGCTTTCTTT.

Here the CDR3 reads CASSVAGGVDTQYF. For the CDR3, the DNA is TGTGCCAGCAGCGTAGCGGGGGGGGTAGATACGCAGTATTTT. This chain connects TRBV9 to TRBJ2-3; TRBD2 matches at 8 bases. The CDR3 contains 14 residues. CDR1 and CDR2 (germline): SGDLS, YYNGEE. J gave up 5 bases and V 0 bases, and 2 bases lay outside the gene matches.

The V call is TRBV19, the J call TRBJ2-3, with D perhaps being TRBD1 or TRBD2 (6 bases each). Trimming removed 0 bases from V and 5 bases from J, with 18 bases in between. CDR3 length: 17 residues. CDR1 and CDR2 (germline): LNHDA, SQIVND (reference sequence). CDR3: CASSIDRGGTEGDTQYF. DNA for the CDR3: TGTGCCAGTAGTATAGATCGAGGGGGGACCGAAGGAGATACGCAGTATTTT.

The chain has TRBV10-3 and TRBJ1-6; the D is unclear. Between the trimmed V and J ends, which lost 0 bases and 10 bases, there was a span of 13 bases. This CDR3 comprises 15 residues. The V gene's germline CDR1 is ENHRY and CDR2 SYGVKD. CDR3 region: CAISESAQNRSPLHF. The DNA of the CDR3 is TGTGCCATCAGTGAGTCGGCACAGAATCGATCACCCCTCCACTTT.

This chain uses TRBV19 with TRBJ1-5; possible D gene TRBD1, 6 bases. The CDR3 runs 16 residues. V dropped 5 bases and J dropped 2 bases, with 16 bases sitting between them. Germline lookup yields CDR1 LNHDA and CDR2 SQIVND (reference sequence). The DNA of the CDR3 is TGTGCCAGTAGTGGAATACAGGGTCGGGGCAATCAGCCCCAGCATTTT. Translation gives CASSGIQGRGNQPQHF.

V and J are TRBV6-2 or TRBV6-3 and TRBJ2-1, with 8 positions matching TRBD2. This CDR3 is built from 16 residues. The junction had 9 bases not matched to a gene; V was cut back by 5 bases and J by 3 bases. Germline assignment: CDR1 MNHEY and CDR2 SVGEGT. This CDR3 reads CASSQYSGVVYNEQFF. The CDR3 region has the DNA TGTGCCAGCAGTCAATATAGCGGGGTTGTCTACAATGAGCAGTTCTTC.

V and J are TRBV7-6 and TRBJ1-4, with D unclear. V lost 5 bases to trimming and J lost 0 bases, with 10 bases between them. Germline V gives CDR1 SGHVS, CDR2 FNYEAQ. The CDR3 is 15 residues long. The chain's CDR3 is CASSPSGATNEKLFF. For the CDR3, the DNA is TGTGCCAGCAGCCCATCGGGTGCAACTAATGAAAAACTGTTTTTT.

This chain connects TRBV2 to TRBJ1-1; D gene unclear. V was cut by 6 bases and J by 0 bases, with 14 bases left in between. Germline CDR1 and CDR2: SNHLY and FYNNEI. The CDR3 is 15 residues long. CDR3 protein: CASRAGGLMNTEAFF. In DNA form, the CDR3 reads TGTGCCAGCAGGGCGGGAGGGCTCATGAACACTGAAGCTTTCTTT.

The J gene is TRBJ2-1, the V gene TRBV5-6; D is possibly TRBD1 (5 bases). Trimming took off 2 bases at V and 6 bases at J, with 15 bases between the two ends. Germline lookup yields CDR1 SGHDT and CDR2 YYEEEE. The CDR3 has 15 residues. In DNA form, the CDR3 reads TGTGCCAGCAGCTTTCAGGGCTTACCAACCAATGAGCAGTTCTTC. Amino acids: CASSFQGLPTNEQFF. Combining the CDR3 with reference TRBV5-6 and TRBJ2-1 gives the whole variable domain DAGVTQSPTHLIKTRGQQVTLRCSPKSGHDTVSWYQQALGQGPQFIFQYYEEEERQRGNFPDRFSGHQFPNYSSELNVNALLLGDSALYLCASSFQGLPTNEQFFGPGTRLTVL.

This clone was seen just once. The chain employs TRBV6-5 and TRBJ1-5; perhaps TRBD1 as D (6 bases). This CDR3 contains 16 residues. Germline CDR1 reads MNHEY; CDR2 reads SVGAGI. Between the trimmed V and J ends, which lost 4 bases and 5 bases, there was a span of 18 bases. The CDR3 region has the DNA TGTGCCAGCAGTTCGTCCGGAGGGGGGTTTTATCAGCCCCAGCATTTT. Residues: CASSSSGGGFYQPQHF.

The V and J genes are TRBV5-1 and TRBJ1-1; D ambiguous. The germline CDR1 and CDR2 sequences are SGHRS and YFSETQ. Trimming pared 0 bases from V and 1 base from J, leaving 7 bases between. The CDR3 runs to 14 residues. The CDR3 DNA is TGCGCCAGCAGCTTGGTTGGGCAGAACACTGAAGCTTTCTTT. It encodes CASSLVGQNTEAFF. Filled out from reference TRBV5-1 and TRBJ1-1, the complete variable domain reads KAGVTQTPRYLIKTRGQQVTLSCSPISGHRSVSWYQQTPGQGLQFLFEYFSETQRNKGNFPGRFSGRQFSNSRSEMNVSTLELGDSALYLCASSLVGQNTEAFFGQGTRLTVV.

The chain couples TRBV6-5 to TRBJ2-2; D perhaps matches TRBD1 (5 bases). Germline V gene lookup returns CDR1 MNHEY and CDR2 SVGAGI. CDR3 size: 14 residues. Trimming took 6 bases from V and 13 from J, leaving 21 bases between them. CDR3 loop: CASSPLRTIVRLFF. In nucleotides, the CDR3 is TGTGCCAGCAGCCCACTACGGACAATTGTTCGGCTGTTTTTT.

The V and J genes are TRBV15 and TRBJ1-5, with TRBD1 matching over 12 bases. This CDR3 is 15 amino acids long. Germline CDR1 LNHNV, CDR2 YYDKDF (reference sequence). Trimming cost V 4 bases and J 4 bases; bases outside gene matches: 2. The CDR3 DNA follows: TGTGCCACCAGCATGGGACAGGGGGCGAATCAGCCCCAGCATTTT. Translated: CATSMGQGANQPQHF.

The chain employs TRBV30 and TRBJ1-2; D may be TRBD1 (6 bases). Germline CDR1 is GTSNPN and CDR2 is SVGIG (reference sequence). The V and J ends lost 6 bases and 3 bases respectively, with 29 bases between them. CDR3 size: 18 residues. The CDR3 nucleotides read TGTGCCTGCCCTGGTAACGGTCAGGGACAATACGCGCACTATGGCTACACCTTC. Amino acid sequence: CACPGNGQGQYAHYGYTF.

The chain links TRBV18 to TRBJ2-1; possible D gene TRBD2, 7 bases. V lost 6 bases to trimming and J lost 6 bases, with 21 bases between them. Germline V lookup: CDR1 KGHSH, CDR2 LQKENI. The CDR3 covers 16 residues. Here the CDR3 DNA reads TGTGCCAGCTCCACGTCAGACGGGGGGCTTGGCAATGAGCAGTTCTTC. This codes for CASSTSDGGLGNEQFF.

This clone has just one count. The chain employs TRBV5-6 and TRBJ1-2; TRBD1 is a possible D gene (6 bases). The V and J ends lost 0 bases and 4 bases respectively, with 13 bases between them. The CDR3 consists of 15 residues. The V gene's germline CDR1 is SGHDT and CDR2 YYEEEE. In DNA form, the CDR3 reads TGTGCCAGCAGCTTGGGTGGAGGGGGAACCTATGGCTACACCTTC. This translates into CASSLGGGGTYGYTF.